These 31 T cell receptor beta chains share one sample of origin, sequenced in a study of blood T cell repertoires in COVID-19. Method: immunoSEQ multiplex PCR; TCRdb's copy keeps in-frame clones and lacks some. The sample yields over 200,000 clones, approximately 92% seen once. The sequencing input was peripheral blood. The receptors were sampled from a person between 18 and 30 years old with COVID-19, enrolled during active disease.

The J gene is TRBJ1-4, the V gene TRBV5-1; a weak D match, TRBD1 (6 bases). Germline values: CDR1 SGHRS, CDR2 YFSETQ. V lost 4 bases to trimming and J lost 6 bases, with 10 bases between them. The CDR3 loop spans 13 amino acids. The CDR3 is CASSQGGDEKLFF. Here the CDR3 DNA reads TGCGCCAGCAGCCAAGGGGGTGATGAAAAACTGTTTTTT.

The CDR3 loop is CASSEYRSIQETQYF. CDR3 nucleotide sequence: TGTGCCAGCAGTGAATATCGGTCGATTCAAGAGACCCAGTACTTC. This sequence joins TRBV6-1 and TRBJ2-5; unclear D gene. The V end lost 2 bases, the J end lost 2 bases, and 12 bases lay between the germline ends. CDR1 and CDR2 from the germline V gene are MNHNS and SASEGT. The CDR3 has 15 amino acids.

This chain uses TRBV6-5 with TRBJ2-7; D may be TRBD1 (6 bases). CDR3 size: 14 residues. Trimming pared 6 bases from V and 1 base from J, leaving 13 bases between. Germline V gene data show CDR1 as MNHEY and CDR2 as SVGAGI. CDR3 residues: CASRVRGNSYEQYF. The CDR3 nucleotides read TGTGCCAGCAGGGTCAGGGGTAATTCCTACGAGCAGTACTTC.

The count of this clone is one. The chain is built from TRBV9 and TRBJ1-2; tentatively, D is TRBD1 (6 bases). The germline V and J ends were trimmed by 6 bases and 5 bases, with 17 bases remaining between them. This CDR3 is built from 14 residues. Germline CDR1 reads SGDLS; CDR2 reads YYNGEE. The CDR3 coding sequence is TGTGCCAGCACCCCCCGGGACAACGGGTATGGCTACACCTTC. The encoded protein is CASTPRDNGYGYTF.

V is TRBV6-6 and J is TRBJ1-2; tentatively, D is TRBD1 (6 bases). The V gene lost 7 bases and the J gene lost 2 bases, with 17 bases spanning the gap. The CDR3 extends over 15 amino acids. CDR1 is MNHNY and CDR2 is SVGAGI in the germline V gene (reference sequence). CDR3 nucleotides: TGTGCCAGCACCAACCCCGGGACACTGAACTATGGCTACACCTTC. This gives the protein CASTNPGTLNYGYTF.

The V and J genes are TRBV6-5 and TRBJ2-7; possibly TRBD2 for D (6 bases). CDR3 size: 13 residues. The V and J ends lost 4 bases and 0 bases respectively, with 7 bases between them. Per germline, CDR1 MNHEY and CDR2 SVGAGI. CDR3 coding DNA: TGTGCCAGCAGTTTCGGGAGCTCCTACGAGCAGTACTTC. Its translation is CASSFGSSYEQYF.

The gene calls are TRBV7-3 and TRBJ1-3; D is undetermined. Trimming shortened V by 2 bases and J by 0 bases, and 5 bases separated the two germline ends. The CDR3 is made up of 14 amino acids. Germline lookup yields CDR1 SGHTA and CDR2 FQGTGA. The CDR3 protein is CASSLSGSGNTIYF. CDR3 DNA: TGTGCCAGCAGCTTATCGGGCTCTGGAAACACCATATATTTT.

The J gene is TRBJ1-2, the V gene TRBV4-1; D ambiguous. Germline V lookup: CDR1 MGHRA, CDR2 YSYEKL. The V end was cut by 7 bases, the J end by 2 bases, with 14 bases between. This CDR3 has 14 residues. CDR3 protein: CASTPAGSNYGYTF. The CDR3 DNA is TGCGCCAGCACTCCCGCCGGTTCCAACTATGGCTACACCTTC.

This clone was picked up one time. The chain is built from TRBV5-6 and TRBJ2-3; no reliable D call. There are 15 residues in the CDR3. V dropped 3 bases and J dropped 6 bases, with 17 bases sitting between them. Germline values: CDR1 SGHDT, CDR2 YYEEEE. CDR3 in DNA: TGTGCCAGCAGCTACCTAGAAACCAGCTCCGATACGCAGTATTTT. Protein product: CASSYLETSSDTQYF.

The V and J genes are TRBV27 and TRBJ2-6, with D possibly TRBD1 on 7 matching bases. V lost 7 bases, J lost 3 bases, and 13 bases lay in between. The V gene's germline CDR1 is MNHEY and CDR2 SMNVEV (reference sequence). The CDR3 has 15 amino acids. CDR3 sequence reads: CASTPGGNGANVLTF. The CDR3 bases are TGTGCCAGCACTCCAGGGGGGAATGGGGCCAACGTCCTGACTTTC. The entire variable domain, with the rest obtained from reference TRBV27 and TRBJ2-6, is as follows: EAQVTQNPRYLITVTGKKLTVTCSQNMNHEYMSWYRQDPGLGLRQIYYSMNVEVTDKGDVPEGYKVSRKEKRNFPLILESPSPNQTSLYFCASTPGGNGANVLTFGAGSRLTVL.

The V and J genes are TRBV4-1 and TRBJ2-1; D gene unclear. Germline CDR1 MGHRA, CDR2 YSYEKL. Trimming pared 1 base from V and 0 bases from J, leaving 7 bases between. The CDR3 is 15 amino acids. CDR3 sequence (DNA): TGCGCCAGCAGCCAAGCCAGGCCCTCCTACAATGAGCAGTTCTTC. Translated, it gives CASSQARPSYNEQFF.

This clone appeared a single time. This chain links TRBV3-1 (or the pseudogene TRBV3-2) with TRBJ2-7; 7 nucleotides agree with TRBD1. V was pared by 8 bases and J by 2 bases, with 12 bases of the junction left unmatched. The CDR3 has 15 residues. Germline V gives CDR1 LGHDT, CDR2 YNNKEL (reference sequence). The CDR3 DNA reads TGTGCCAGCCTAGGGGTGAGGCAGGGGGCCTACGAGCAGTACTTC. Amino acids: CASLGVRQGAYEQYF.

The CDR3 loop reads CASSLGGSENEQYF. CDR3 coding DNA: TGTGCCAGCAGCCTGGGAGGGAGTGAGAACGAGCAGTACTTC. The J gene is TRBJ2-7, the V gene TRBV9; TRBD2 agrees at 7 bases. The ends lost 4 bases at V and 5 bases at J; junction bases unmatched: 9. The CDR3 totals 14 residues. Germline CDR1 reads SGDLS; CDR2 reads YYNGEE. Full variable domain (rest looked up from reference TRBV9 and TRBJ2-7): DSGVTQTPKHLITATGQRVTLRCSPRSGDLSVYWYQQSLDQGLQFLIQYYNGEERAKGNILERFSAQQFPDLHSELNLSSLELGDSALYFCASSLGGSENEQYFGPGTRLTVT.

Only a few counts were recorded for this clone. The chain employs TRBV5-8 and TRBJ1-1; a possible D gene is TRBD1 (5 bases). V lost 5 bases to trimming and J lost 4 bases, with 15 bases between them. This CDR3 spans 14 amino acids. Per germline, CDR1 SGHTS and CDR2 YDEGEE. CDR3 loop: CASSYRGSGTEAFF. CDR3 nucleotides: TGTGCCAGCAGTTATAGGGGCTCGGGCACTGAAGCTTTCTTT. Variable domain in full (rest from reference TRBV5-8 and TRBJ1-1): EAGVTQSPTHLIKTRGQQATLRCSPISGHTSVYWYQQALGLGLQFLLWYDEGEERNRGNFPPRFSGRQFPNYSSELNVNALELEDSALYLCASSYRGSGTEAFFGQGTRLTVV.

This rearrangement joins TRBV6-2 or TRBV6-3 to TRBJ1-5, with no clear D. The CDR3 is 15 amino acids. V dropped 2 bases and J dropped 2 bases, with 10 bases sitting between them. From germline, CDR1 is MNHEY and CDR2 SVGEGT. CDR3 loop: CASSYEGRGNQPQHF. CDR3 coding DNA: TGTGCCAGCAGTTACGAGGGTAGGGGCAATCAGCCCCAGCATTTT.

This rearrangement joins TRBV6-2 or TRBV6-3 to TRBJ2-5; D is possibly TRBD1 (6 bases). From germline, CDR1 is MNHEY and CDR2 SVGEGT. V was shortened by 0 bases and J by 7 bases, with 21 bases between the two germline ends. The CDR3 contains 17 residues. The CDR3: CASSYSLSTDTTGTQYF. CDR3 nucleotide sequence: TGTGCCAGCAGTTACTCCCTCAGCACTGACACGACAGGGACCCAGTACTTC.

V and J are TRBV9 and TRBJ2-2; 10 nucleotides line up with TRBD2. J was trimmed by 2 bases and V by 4 bases; bases with no gene match: 8. The length of the CDR3 is 17 residues. The V gene's germline CDR1 is SGDLS and CDR2 YYNGEE. CDR3 bases: TGTGCCAGCAGCTCTCCCAGCGGGAGGGCCAACACCGGGGAGCTGTTTTTT. Its translation: CASSSPSGRANTGELFF. Supplemented by reference TRBV9 and TRBJ2-2, the full variable domain reads DSGVTQTPKHLITATGQRVTLRCSPRSGDLSVYWYQQSLDQGLQFLIQYYNGEERAKGNILERFSAQQFPDLHSELNLSSLELGDSALYFCASSSPSGRANTGELFFGEGSRLTVL.

The chain joins TRBV6-5 to TRBJ1-1; D call uncertain. The germline CDR1 and CDR2 sequences are MNHEY and SVGAGI. Trimming removed 3 bases at V and 1 base at J, with 9 bases between. CDR3 size: 14 residues. The CDR3 DNA reads TGTGCCAGCAGTTATGCCGAGGGGAACACTGAAGCTTTCTTT. Protein: CASSYAEGNTEAFF.

J is TRBJ1-2 and V is TRBV9; possible D gene TRBD1, 5 bases. This CDR3 region has 16 residues. V lost 0 bases, J lost 6 bases, and 18 bases lay in between. The germline V gene has CDR1 SGDLS and CDR2 YYNGEE. As DNA, the CDR3 is TGTGCCAGCAGCGTAGAACGTTCGGGGGATGTGCATGGCTACACCTTC. Translation: CASSVERSGDVHGYTF.

The genes are TRBV28 and TRBJ2-7; maybe TRBD1 (6 bases). The CDR3 length is 15 residues. Trimming shortened V by 2 bases and J by 4 bases, and 15 bases separated the two germline ends. CDR1 and CDR2 from the germline V gene are MDHEN and SYDVKM. The CDR3 DNA follows: TGTGCCAGCAGTTTAAATATCGTTAGGGGGTACGAGCAGTACTTC. Its protein product is CASSLNIVRGYEQYF.

The chain couples TRBV25-1 to TRBJ1-4; D possibly corresponds to TRBD1 (5 bases). Germline-derived CDR1 and CDR2 are MGHDK and SYGVNS. The CDR3 length is 15 residues. The V end lost 1 base, the J end lost 7 bases, and 13 bases lay between the germline ends. Written as DNA, the CDR3 is TGTGCCAGCAGTGAATCTGGGGGGGTGGGTGAAAAACTGTTTTTT. Amino acids: CASSESGGVGEKLFF.

The chain carries TRBV7-7 and TRBJ2-1; 10 bases line up with TRBD1. Germline-derived CDR1 and CDR2 are SSHAT and FNYEAQ (reference sequence). J was trimmed by 9 bases and V by 7 bases; bases with no gene match: 6. This CDR3 contains 13 residues. CDR3 in DNA: TGTGCCAGCACCGAGGACAGGGGGGGTGAGCAGTTCTTC. This translates into CASTEDRGGEQFF. The entire variable domain, with the rest obtained from reference TRBV7-7 and TRBJ2-1, is as follows: GAGVSQSPRYKVTKRGQDVTLRCDPISSHATLYWYQQALGQGPEFLTYFNYEAQPDKSGLPSDRFSAERPEGSISTLTIQRTEQRDSAMYRCASTEDRGGEQFFGPGTRLTVL.

Regarding this clone: Other DNA sequences within the sample encode an identical CDR3. The rearrangement uses TRBV28 and TRBJ2-3; D remains unclear. The V gene lost 2 bases and the J gene lost 4 bases, with 7 bases spanning the gap. Per the germline V gene, CDR1 is MDHEN and CDR2 is SYDVKM. The CDR3 is 13 amino acids. CDR3 DNA: TGTGCCAGCAGTTTACCCCCCGCAGATACGCAGTATTTT. It encodes CASSLPPADTQYF.

This clone was seen only once. The chain is built from TRBV3-1 (or the pseudogene TRBV3-2) and TRBJ2-7; the match to TRBD1 covers 10 bases. This CDR3 region has 15 residues. The germline V gene has CDR1 LGHDT and CDR2 YNNKEL (reference sequence). The trim removed 1 base at V and 3 bases at J, leaving 3 bases unmatched. The DNA of the CDR3 is TGTGCCAGCAGCCAAGGGACAGGGGGGATCTACGAGCAGTACTTC. This translates into CASSQGTGGIYEQYF.

V and J are TRBV28 and TRBJ1-6; 7 nucleotides agree with TRBD1. J gave up 8 bases and V 6 bases, and 10 bases lay outside the gene matches. The germline gives CDR1 MDHEN, CDR2 SYDVKM. The CDR3 has 15 residues. Written as DNA, the CDR3 is TGTGCCAGCAGAATTCCTACAGGGGAACATTCACCCCTCCACTTT. Its protein is CASRIPTGEHSPLHF.

This chain uses TRBV28 with TRBJ2-2; 9 bases line up with TRBD2. Germline loops: CDR1 MDHEN, CDR2 SYDVKM. V lost 4 bases to trimming and J lost 7 bases; unmatched junction nucleotides: 7. The CDR3 spans 15 residues. CDR3 DNA: TGTGCCAGCAGTTGGTTAGCGGGAGATGTCGGGGAGCTGTTTTTT. Protein sequence: CASSWLAGDVGELFF.

The V gene is TRBV5-8, the J gene TRBJ2-7; unclear D gene. Trimming took 0 bases from V and 3 from J, leaving 7 bases between them. The CDR3 has 13 amino acids. Germline V CDR1 and CDR2: SGHTS, YDEGEE. The DNA of the CDR3 is TGTGCCAGCAGCTTGGGGCCAGACTACGAGCAGTACTTC. Its translation is CASSLGPDYEQYF. Variable domain in full (rest from reference TRBV5-8 and TRBJ2-7): EAGVTQSPTHLIKTRGQQATLRCSPISGHTSVYWYQQALGLGLQFLLWYDEGEERNRGNFPPRFSGRQFPNYSSELNVNALELEDSALYLCASSLGPDYEQYFGPGTRLTVT.

The CDR3 nucleotides read TGTGCCATCAGGGACAGGGGGGAAGAGACCCAGTACTTC. Translating gives CAIRDRGEETQYF. V gene TRBV10-3 combines with J gene TRBJ2-5; 10 bases line up with TRBD1. Germline V gives CDR1 ENHRY, CDR2 SYGVKD. The trim removed 6 bases at V and 3 bases at J, leaving 1 base unmatched. This CDR3 is 13 amino acids long.

This clone was detected only a few times. CDR3 residues: CASSARGLNQPQHF. In DNA, the CDR3 is TGTGCCAGTAGTGCTAGAGGCCTCAATCAGCCCCAGCATTTT. The chain combines TRBV19 with TRBJ1-5; D gene uncertain. CDR3 length equals 14 residues. V was shortened by 5 bases and J by 3 bases, with 11 bases between the two germline ends. CDR1 is LNHDA and CDR2 is SQIVND in the germline V gene (reference sequence). Combining the CDR3 with reference TRBV19 and TRBJ1-5 gives the whole variable domain DGGITQSPKYLFRKEGQNVTLSCEQNLNHDAMYWYRQDPGQGLRLIYYSQIVNDFQKGDIAEGYSVSREKKESFPLTVTSAQKNPTAFYLCASSARGLNQPQHFGDGTRLSIL.

The chain is built from TRBV9 and TRBJ2-1; D might be TRBD1 (6 bases). This CDR3 is built from 17 residues. V lost 0 bases and J lost 8, with 21 bases in between. CDR1 is SGDLS, CDR2 YYNGEE, per germline. The CDR3 sequence is CASSVGRRAGEVDEQFF. For the CDR3, the DNA is TGTGCCAGCAGCGTAGGCCGCCGGGCAGGGGAAGTAGATGAGCAGTTCTTC.

The rearrangement joins TRBV6-4 to TRBJ2-6; 7 bases match TRBD2. Germline V gene sequence: CDR1 MRHNA, CDR2 SNTAGT. The CDR3 length is 15 residues. V trimming: 4 bases; J trimming: 2 bases; junction bases outside the gene matches: 2. The CDR3 region is CASSVGGTGANVLTF. CDR3 in DNA: TGTGCCAGCAGTGTCGGGGGGACTGGGGCCAACGTCCTGACTTTC.